The rows below give T cell receptor beta chains drawn from one sample of a study of blood T cell repertoires in COVID-19. Method: immunoSEQ multiplex PCR; TCRdb's copy keeps in-frame clones and lacks some. The sample holds around 260,000 clones; under 85% are singletons and the top ten take about 0.9%. The sample taken for sequencing was peripheral blood. The receptors come from a human donor with COVID-19, enrolled during active disease. The donor label of this sample is uncertain. CDR3s include the opening cysteine and the closing phenylalanine or tryptophan. Each record gives: D gene, V gene, CDR3 protein. A D gene is named only where the DNA matches it firmly.

>-|TRBV9
CASSVGRQNSGNTIYF
>TRBD1|TRBV27
CASSQSGTGGSPLHF
>TRBD1|TRBV10-2
CASSETGGLFEKLFF
>TRBD2|TRBV5-4
CASSAAGGRQETQYF
>-|TRBV7-8
CASSLTRDTEAFF
>TRBD2|TRBV24-1
CATSDLAGEEYNEQFF
>TRBD1|TRBV19
CASSIAVLGQRSYEQYF
>TRBD2|TRBV29-1
CSVEAPGGEQYF
>TRBD1|TRBV28
CASHNRGGNQPQHF
>-|TRBV30
CAASTQTVYSNQPQHF
>TRBD1|TRBV28
CASRPTGDNSPLHF
>TRBD1|TRBV27
CASRRRQGDNEKLFF
>-|TRBV11-1
CASSYQSTGYGYTF
>-|TRBV23-1
CASSQSRGSLALNTEAFF
>-|TRBV6-5
CASSPILRGSPLHF
>TRBD1|TRBV5-1
CASSLVGTASYEQYF
>TRBD2|TRBV19
CASTSLAGGYEQYF
>TRBD1|TRBV10-3
CAISAGQGNEKLFF
>-|TRBV5-5
CASSFGGQRNNYGYTF
>TRBD1|TRBV7-3
CASSSRETGGVETQYF
>-|TRBV7-8
CASSSRGRQSYGYTF
>TRBD1|TRBV29-1
CSVEPDNPFTGATSYEQYF
>-|TRBV9
CASSVTPTYEQYF
>-|TRBV28
CASSSPGQSSYEQYF
>-|TRBV19
CASSIDSGRGTEAFF
>TRBD2|TRBV20-1
CSASGGSGSGYEQYF
>TRBD1|TRBV19
CASSSNTGGGNEKLFF
>-|TRBV30
CAWSGAGAQPQHF
>TRBD1|TRBV12-5
CASGLVLIPRTGNTEAFF
>-|TRBV28
CASSLRGHLSYEQYF
>TRBD2|TRBV19
CASSSTSGTYNEQFF
>-|TRBV28
CASSLPVRTAYGYTF
>TRBD2|TRBV7-2
CASSLGTSGARYYNEQFF
>TRBD1|TRBV10-2
CASSEGMRDRHSGGYTF
>-|TRBV28
CASSFRRDQPQHF
>-|TRBV6-6
CASSYWAGLDQPQHF
>-|TRBV11-2
CASSLSAGYNEQFF
>-|TRBV7-6
CASSSRHPTNEKLFF
>TRBD1|TRBV18
CASSPGTGGDYGYTF
>-|TRBV3-1/TRBV3-2
CASSQFPGESSPLHF
>-|TRBV2
CASRRDSNTGELFF
>-|TRBV27
CASMEGRHTEAFF
>-|TRBV15
CATSSSRGYTDTQYF
>-|TRBV28
CASSPPHGEDSPLHF
>TRBD1|TRBV23-1
CASSQNGTVKQNTEAFF
>TRBD1|TRBV5-1
CASGTGDGNTIYF
>TRBD1|TRBV2
CASRSGQGSYNEQFF
>-|TRBV5-6
CASSLGTLNTEAFF
>-|TRBV11-3
CASSFDRNTGELFF
>TRBD1|TRBV28
CASSSRQGQETQYF
>-|TRBV18
CASSRPNGVTEAFF
>-|TRBV6-2/TRBV6-3
CASSNRNEKLFF
>-|TRBV28
CASSFPSNSSPLHF
>TRBD2|TRBV19
CASNLAGAEVAGELFF
>TRBD2|TRBV29-1
CSVSGTSAYEQYF